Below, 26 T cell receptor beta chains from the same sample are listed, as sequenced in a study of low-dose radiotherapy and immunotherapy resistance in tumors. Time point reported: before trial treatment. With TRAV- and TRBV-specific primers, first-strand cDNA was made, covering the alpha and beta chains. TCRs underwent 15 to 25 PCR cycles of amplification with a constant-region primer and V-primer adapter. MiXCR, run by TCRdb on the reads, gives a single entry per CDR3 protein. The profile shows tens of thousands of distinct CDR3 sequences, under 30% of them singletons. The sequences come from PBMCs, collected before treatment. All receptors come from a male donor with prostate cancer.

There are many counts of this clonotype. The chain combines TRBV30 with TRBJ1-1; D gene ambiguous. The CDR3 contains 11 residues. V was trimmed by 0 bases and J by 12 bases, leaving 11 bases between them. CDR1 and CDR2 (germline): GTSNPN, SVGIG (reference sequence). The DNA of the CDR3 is TGTGCCTGGAGTGTCAAGGACGAAACTTTCTTT. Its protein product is CAWSVKDETFF.

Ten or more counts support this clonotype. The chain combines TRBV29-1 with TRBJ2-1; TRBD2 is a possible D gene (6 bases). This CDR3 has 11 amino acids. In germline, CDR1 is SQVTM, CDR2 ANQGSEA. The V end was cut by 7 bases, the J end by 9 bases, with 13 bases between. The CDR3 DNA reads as TGCAGCGCCCTGACTAGTTTTGAGCAGTTCTTC. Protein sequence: CSALTSFEQFF.

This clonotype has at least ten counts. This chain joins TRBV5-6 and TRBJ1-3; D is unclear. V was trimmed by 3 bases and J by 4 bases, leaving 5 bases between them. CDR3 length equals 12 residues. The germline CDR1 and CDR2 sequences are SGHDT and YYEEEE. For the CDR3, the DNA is TGTGCCAGCAGCTCACGAGGAAACACCATATATTTT. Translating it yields CASSSRGNTIYF. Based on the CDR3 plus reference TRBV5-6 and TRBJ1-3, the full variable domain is DAGVTQSPTHLIKTRGQQVTLRCSPKSGHDTVSWYQQALGQGPQFIFQYYEEEERQRGNFPDRFSGHQFPNYSSELNVNALLLGDSALYLCASSSRGNTIYFGEGSWLTVV.

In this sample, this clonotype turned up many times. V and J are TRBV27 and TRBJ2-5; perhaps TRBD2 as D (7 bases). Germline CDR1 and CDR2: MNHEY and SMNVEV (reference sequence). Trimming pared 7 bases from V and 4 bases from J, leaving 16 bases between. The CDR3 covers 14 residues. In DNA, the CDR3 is TGTGCCAGCAACCCGGGGGGCCTTCGAGAGACCCAGTACTTC. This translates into CASNPGGLRETQYF.

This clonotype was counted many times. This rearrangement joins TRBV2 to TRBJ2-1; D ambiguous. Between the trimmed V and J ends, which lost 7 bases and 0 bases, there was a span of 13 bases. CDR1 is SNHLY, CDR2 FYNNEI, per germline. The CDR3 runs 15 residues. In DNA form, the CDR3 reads TGTGCCAGCACCGAGGTGGTAGTCTCCTACAATGAGCAGTTCTTC. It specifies CASTEVVVSYNEQFF. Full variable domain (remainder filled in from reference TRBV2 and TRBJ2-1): EPEVTQTPSHQVTQMGQEVILRCVPISNHLYFYWYRQILGQKVEFLVSFYNNEISEKSEIFDDQFSVERPDGSNFTLKIRSTKLEDSAMYFCASTEVVVSYNEQFFGPGTRLTVL.

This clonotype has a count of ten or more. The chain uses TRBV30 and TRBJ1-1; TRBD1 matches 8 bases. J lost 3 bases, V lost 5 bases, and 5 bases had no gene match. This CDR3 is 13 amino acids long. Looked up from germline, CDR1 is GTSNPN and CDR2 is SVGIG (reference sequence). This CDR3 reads CAWRTDRDTEAFF. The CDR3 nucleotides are TGTGCCTGGCGGACGGACAGGGACACTGAAGCTTTCTTT.

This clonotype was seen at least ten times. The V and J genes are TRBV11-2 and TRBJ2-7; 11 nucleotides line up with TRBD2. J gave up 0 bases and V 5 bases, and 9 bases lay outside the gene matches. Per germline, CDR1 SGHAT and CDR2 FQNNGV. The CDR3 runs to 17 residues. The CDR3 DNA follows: TGTGCCAGCAGCCGTTTAGCGGGAGGGAGGAGCTCCTACGAGCAGTACTTC. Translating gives CASSRLAGGRSSYEQYF.

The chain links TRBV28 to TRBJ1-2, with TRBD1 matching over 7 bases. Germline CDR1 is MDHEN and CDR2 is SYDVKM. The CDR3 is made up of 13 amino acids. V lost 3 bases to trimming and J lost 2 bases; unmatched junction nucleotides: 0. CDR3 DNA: TGTGCCAGCAGTTTGGGACAGAACTATGGCTACACCTTC. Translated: CASSLGQNYGYTF.

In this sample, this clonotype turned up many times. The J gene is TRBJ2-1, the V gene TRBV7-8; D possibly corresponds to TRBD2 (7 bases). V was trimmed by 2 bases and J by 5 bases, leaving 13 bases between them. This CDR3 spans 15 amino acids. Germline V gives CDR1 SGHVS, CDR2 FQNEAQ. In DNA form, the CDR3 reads TGTGCCAGCAGCTTAACCGGGGGGCGCGACAATGAGCAGTTCTTC. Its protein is CASSLTGGRDNEQFF.

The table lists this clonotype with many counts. The CDR3 sequence: CASSLTGGHYGYTF. The DNA for the CDR3 is TGTGCCAGCAGTTTGACAGGGGGTCACTATGGCTACACCTTC. V and J are TRBV28 and TRBJ1-2; TRBD1 aligns across 9 bases. Germline V CDR1 and CDR2: MDHEN, SYDVKM. The CDR3 is 14 residues long. The V gene end was trimmed by 3 bases and the J gene end by 3 bases; junction bases not matched to a gene: 2.

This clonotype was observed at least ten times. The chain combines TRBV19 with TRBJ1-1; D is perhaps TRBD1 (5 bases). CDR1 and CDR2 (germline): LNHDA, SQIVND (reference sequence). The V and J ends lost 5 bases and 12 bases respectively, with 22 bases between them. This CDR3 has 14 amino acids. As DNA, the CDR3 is TGTGCCAGTAGTGGGGGTTTCTGGCTACCCCGTACTTTCTTT. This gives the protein CASSGGFWLPRTFF.

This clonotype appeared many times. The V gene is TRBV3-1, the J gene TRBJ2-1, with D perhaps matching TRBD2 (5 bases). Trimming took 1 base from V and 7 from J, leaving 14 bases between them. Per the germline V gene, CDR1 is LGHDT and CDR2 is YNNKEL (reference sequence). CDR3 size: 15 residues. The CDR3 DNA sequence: TGTGCCAGCAGCCAAGTTATTCCCCGCGGGAATGAGCAGTTCTTC. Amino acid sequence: CASSQVIPRGNEQFF.

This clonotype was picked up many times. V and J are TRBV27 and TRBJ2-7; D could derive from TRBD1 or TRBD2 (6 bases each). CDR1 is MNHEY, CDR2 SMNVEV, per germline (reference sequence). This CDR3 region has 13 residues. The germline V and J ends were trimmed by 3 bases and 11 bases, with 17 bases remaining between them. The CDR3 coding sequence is TGTGCCAGCAGTTTTAACTTGGGGGGCGCGGAGTACTTC. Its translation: CASSFNLGGAEYF.

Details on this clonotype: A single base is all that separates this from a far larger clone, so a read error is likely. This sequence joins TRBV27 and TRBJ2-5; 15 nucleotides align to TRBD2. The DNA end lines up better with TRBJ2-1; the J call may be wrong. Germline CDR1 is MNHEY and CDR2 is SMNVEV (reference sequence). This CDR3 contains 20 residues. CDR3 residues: CASSLHGTSGRIVGLGEQFF. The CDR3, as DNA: TGTGCCAGCAGCCTTCACGGGACTAGCGGGAGGATTGTCGGGCTCGGTGAGCAGTTCTTC.

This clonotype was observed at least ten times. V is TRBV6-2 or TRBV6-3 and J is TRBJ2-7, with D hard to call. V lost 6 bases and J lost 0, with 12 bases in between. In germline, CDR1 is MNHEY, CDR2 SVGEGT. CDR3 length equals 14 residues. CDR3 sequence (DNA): TGTGCCAGCAGAAAAAGGGTTAGCTCCTACGAGCAGTACTTC. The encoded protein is CASRKRVSSYEQYF.

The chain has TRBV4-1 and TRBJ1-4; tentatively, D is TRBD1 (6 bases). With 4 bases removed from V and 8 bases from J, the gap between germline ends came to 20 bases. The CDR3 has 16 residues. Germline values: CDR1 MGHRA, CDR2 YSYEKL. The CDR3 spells CASSPYTGRMEEKLFF. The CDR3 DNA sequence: TGCGCCAGCAGCCCCTATACAGGGCGAATGGAGGAAAAACTGTTTTTT.

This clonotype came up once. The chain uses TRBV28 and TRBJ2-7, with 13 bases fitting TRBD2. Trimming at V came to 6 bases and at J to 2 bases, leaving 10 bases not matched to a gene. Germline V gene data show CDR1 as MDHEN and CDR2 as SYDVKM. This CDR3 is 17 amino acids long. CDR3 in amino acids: CASSLHGTSGTAYEQYF. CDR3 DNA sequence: TGTGCCAGCAGCCTTCACGGGACTAGCGGGACCGCCTACGAGCAGTACTTC.

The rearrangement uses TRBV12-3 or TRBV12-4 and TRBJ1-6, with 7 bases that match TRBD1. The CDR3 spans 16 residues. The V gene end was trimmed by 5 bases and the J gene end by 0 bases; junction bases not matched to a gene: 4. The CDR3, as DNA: TGTGCCAGCAGTATGGGACAGAGCTCCTATAATTCACCCCTCCACTTT. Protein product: CASSMGQSSYNSPLHF.

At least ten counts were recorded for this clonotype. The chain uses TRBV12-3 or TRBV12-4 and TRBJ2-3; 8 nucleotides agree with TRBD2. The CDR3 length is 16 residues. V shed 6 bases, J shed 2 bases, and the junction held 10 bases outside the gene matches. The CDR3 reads CASSRYLAGPTDTQYF. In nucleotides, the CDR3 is TGTGCCAGCAGCCGTTACCTAGCGGGCCCCACAGATACGCAGTATTTT.

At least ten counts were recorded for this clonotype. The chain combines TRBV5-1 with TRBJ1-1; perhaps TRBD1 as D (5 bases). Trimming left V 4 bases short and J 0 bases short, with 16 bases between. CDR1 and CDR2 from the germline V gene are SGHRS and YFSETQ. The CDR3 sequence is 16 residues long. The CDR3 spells CASSPTPREMNTEAFF. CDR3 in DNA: TGCGCCAGCAGCCCCACCCCCAGGGAGATGAACACTGAAGCTTTCTTT.

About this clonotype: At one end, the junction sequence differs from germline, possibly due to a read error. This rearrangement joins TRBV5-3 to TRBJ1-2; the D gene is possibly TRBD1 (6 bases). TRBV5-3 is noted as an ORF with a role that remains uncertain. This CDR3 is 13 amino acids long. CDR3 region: CASSFGQTYGYTF. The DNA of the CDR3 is TGTGCCAGCAGCTTCGGACAGACCTATGGCTACACCTTC.

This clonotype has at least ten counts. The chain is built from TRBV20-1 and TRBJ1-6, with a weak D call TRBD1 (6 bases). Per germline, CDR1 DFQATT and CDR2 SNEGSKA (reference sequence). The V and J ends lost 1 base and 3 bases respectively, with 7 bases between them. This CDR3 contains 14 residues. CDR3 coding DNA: TGCAGTGCTAGAGGGACAGTCTATAATTCACCCCTCCACTTT. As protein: CSARGTVYNSPLHF.

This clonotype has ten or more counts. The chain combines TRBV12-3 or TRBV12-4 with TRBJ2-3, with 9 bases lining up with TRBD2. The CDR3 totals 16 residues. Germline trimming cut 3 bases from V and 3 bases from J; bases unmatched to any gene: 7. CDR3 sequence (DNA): TGTGCCAGCAGTTTGACCCTTAGCGGGAGAACAGATACGCAGTATTTT. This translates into CASSLTLSGRTDTQYF.

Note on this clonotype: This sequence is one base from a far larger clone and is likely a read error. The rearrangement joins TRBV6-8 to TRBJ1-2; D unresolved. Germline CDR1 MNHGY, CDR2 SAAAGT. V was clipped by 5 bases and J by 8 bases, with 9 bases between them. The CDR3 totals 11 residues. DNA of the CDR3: TGTGCCAGCAGTAAAGATATCGGCTACACCTTC. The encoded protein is CASSKDIGYTF.

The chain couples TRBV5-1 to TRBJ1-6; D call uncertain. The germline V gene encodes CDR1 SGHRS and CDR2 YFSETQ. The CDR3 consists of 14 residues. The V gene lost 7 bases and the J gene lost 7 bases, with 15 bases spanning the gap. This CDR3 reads CASGALPGNSPLHF. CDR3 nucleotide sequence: TGCGCCAGCGGTGCCCTTCCCGGGAATTCACCCCTCCACTTT.

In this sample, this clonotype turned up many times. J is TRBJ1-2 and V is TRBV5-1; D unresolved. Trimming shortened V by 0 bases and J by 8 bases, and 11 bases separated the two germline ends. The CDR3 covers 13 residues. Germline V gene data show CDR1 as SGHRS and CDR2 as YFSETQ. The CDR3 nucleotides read TGCGCCAGCAGCTTGGCGGATGGGTACGGCTACACCTTC. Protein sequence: CASSLADGYGYTF. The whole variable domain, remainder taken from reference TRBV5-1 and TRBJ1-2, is KAGVTQTPRYLIKTRGQQVTLSCSPISGHRSVSWYQQTPGQGLQFLFEYFSETQRNKGNFPGRFSGRQFSNSRSEMNVSTLELGDSALYLCASSLADGYGYTFGSGTRLTVV.